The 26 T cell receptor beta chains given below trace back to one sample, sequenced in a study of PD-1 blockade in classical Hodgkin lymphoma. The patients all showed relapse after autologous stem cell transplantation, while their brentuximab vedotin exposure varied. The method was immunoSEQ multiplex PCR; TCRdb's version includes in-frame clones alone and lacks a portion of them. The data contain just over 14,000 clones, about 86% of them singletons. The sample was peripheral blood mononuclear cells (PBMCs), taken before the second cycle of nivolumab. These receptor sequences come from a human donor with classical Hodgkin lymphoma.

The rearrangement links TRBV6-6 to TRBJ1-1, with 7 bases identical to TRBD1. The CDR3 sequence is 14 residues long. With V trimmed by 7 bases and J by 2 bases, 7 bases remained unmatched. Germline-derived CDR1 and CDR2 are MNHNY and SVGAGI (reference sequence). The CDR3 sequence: CASNPRQGNTEAFF. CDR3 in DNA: TGTGCCAGCAACCCCAGACAGGGTAACACTGAAGCTTTCTTT.

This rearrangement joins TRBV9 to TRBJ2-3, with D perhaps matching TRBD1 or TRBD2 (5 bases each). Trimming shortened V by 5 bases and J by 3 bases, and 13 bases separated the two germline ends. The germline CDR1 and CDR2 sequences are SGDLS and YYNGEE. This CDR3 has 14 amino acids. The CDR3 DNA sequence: TGTGCCAGCAGTTACGGGGCCGAGACAGATACGCAGTATTTT. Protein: CASSYGAETDTQYF.

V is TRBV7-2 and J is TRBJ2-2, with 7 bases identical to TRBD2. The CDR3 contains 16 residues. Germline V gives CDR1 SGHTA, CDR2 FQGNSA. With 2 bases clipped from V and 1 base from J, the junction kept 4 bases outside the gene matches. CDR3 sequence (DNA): TGTGCCAGCAGCTTAAGGGAGCGGGGGAACACCGGGGAGCTGTTTTTT. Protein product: CASSLRERGNTGELFF.

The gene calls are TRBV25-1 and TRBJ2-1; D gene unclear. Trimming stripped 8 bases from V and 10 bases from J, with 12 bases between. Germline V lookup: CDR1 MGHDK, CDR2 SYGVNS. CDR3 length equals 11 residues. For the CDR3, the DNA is TGTGCCAGCTCCACTACAATCGAGCAGTTCTTC. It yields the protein CASSTTIEQFF.

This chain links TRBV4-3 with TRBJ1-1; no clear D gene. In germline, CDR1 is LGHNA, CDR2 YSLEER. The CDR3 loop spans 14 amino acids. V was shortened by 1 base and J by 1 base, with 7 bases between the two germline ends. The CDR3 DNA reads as TGCGCCAGCAGCCAAGTAAGAGAGAACACTGAAGCTTTCTTT. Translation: CASSQVRENTEAFF.

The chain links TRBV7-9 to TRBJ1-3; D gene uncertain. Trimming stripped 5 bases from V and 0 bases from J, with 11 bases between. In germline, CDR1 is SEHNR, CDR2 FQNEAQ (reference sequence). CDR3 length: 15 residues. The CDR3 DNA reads TGTGCCAGCAGCGTAGACGGACGCTCTGGAAACACCATATATTTT. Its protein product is CASSVDGRSGNTIYF.

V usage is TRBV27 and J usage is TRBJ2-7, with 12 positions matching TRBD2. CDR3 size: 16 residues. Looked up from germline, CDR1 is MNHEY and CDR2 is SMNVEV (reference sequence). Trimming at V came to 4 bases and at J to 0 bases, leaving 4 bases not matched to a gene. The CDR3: CASSSLTSGSSYEQYF. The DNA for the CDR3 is TGTGCCAGCAGTTCCTTGACTAGCGGGAGCTCCTACGAGCAGTACTTC.

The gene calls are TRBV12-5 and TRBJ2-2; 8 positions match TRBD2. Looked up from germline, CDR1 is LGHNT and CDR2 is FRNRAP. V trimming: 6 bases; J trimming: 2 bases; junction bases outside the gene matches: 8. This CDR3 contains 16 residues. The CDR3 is CASGPSGSSNTGELFF. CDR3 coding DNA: TGTGCTAGTGGCCCCAGCGGGAGCAGTAACACCGGGGAGCTGTTTTTT.

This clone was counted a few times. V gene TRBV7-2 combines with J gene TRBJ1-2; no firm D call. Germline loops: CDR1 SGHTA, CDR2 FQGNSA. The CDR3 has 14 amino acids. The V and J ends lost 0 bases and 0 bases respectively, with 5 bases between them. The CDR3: CASSLAAANYGYTF. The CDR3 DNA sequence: TGTGCCAGCAGCTTAGCGGCGGCTAACTATGGCTACACCTTC.

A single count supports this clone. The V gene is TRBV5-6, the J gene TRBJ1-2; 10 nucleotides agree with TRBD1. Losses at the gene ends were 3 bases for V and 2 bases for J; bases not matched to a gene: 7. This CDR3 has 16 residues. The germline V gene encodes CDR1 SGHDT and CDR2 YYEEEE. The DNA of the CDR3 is TGTGCCAGCAGCTACCGACCGGGACAGGGGAACTATGGCTACACCTTC. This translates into CASSYRPGQGNYGYTF.

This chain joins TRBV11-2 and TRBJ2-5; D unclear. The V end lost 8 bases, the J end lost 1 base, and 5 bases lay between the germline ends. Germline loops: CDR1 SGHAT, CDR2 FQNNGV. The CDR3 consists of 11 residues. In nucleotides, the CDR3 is TGTGCCAGCGGAACCCAAGAGACCCAGTACTTC. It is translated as CASGTQETQYF.

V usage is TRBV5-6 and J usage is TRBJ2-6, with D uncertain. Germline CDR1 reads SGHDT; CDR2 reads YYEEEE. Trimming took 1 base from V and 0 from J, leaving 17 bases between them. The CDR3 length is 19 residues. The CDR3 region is CASSLSPLSSHSGANVLTF. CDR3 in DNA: TGTGCCAGCAGCTTGTCTCCGCTCAGTTCCCACTCTGGGGCCAACGTCCTGACTTTC.

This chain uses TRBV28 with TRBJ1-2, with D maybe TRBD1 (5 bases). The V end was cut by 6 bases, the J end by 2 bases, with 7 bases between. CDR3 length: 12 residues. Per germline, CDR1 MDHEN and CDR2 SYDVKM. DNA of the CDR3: TGTGCCAGCAGGGAGGGGAACTATGGCTACACCTTC. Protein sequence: CASREGNYGYTF.

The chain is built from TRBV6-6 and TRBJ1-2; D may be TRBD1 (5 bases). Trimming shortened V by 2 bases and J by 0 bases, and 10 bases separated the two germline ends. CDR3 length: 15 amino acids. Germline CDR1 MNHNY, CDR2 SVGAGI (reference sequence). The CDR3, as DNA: TGTGCCAGCAGTTACGGGGGAGGAGCTAACTATGGCTACACCTTC. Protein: CASSYGGGANYGYTF.

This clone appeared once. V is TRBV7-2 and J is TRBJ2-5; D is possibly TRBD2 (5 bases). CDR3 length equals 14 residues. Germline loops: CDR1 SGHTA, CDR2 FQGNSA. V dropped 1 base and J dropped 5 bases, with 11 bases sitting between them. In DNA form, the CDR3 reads TGTGCCAGCAGCTTAGGAAGCACGGGGGAGACCCAGTACTTC. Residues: CASSLGSTGETQYF.

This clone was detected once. CDR3 in DNA: TGTGCCAGCAGGCGACGCGGGGGGCATACGCAGTATTTT. Protein product: CASRRRGGHTQYF. This chain connects TRBV28 to TRBJ2-3; TRBD2 aligns across 8 bases. This CDR3 has 13 amino acids. Germline trimming cut 6 bases from V and 7 bases from J; bases unmatched to any gene: 6. Germline CDR1 is MDHEN and CDR2 is SYDVKM.

CDR3 bases: TGTGCCAGCTCACCAGGCACGGTCCAAGAGACCCAGTACTTC. This sequence encodes CASSPGTVQETQYF. The rearrangement uses TRBV18 and TRBJ2-5; D is uncertain. Germline V gene lookup returns CDR1 KGHSH and CDR2 LQKENI. CDR3 length: 14 amino acids. V was pared by 2 bases and J by 1 base, with 8 bases between.

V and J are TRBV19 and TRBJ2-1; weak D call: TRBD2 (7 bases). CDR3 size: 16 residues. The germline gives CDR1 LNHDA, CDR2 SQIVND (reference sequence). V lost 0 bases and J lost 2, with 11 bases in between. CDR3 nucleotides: TGTGCCAGTAGTATAGAGGGGGGGGGCCCCTACAATGAGCAGTTCTTC. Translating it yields CASSIEGGGPYNEQFF.

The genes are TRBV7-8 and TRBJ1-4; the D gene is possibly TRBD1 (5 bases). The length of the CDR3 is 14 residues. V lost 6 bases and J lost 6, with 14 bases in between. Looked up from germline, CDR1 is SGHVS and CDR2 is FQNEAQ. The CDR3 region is CASSTHVGDEKLFF. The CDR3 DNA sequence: TGTGCCAGCAGTACCCATGTGGGGGATGAAAAACTGTTTTTT.

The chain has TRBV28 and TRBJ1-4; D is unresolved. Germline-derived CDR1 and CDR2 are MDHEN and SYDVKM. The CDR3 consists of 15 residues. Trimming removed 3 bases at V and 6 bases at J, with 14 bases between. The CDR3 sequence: CASSFAQAKDEKLFF. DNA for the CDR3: TGTGCCAGCAGTTTCGCGCAGGCAAAGGATGAAAAACTGTTTTTT.

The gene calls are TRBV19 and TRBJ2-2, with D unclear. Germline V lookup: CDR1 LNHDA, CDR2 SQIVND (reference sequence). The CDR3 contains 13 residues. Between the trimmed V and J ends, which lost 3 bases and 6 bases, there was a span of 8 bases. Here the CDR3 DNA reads TGTGCCAGTAGTATTTTTTGGCCCGGGGAGCTGTTTTTT. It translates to CASSIFWPGELFF. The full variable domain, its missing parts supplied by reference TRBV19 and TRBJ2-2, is DGGITQSPKYLFRKEGQNVTLSCEQNLNHDAMYWYRQDPGQGLRLIYYSQIVNDFQKGDIAEGYSVSREKKESFPLTVTSAQKNPTAFYLCASSIFWPGELFFGEGSRLTVL.

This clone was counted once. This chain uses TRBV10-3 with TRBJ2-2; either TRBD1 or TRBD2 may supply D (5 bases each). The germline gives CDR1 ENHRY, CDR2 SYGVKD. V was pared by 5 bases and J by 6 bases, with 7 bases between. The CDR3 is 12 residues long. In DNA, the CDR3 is TGTGCCATCAGTCGGGACCCCGGGGAGCTGTTTTTT. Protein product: CAISRDPGELFF.

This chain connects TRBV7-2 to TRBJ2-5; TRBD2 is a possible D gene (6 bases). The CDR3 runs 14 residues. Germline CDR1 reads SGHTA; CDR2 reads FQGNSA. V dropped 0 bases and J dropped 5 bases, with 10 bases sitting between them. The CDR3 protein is CASSLARGPETQYF. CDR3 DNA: TGTGCCAGCAGCTTAGCGCGGGGCCCCGAGACCCAGTACTTC. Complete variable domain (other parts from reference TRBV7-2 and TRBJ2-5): GAGVSQSPSNKVTEKGKDVELRCDPISGHTALYWYRQSLGQGLEFLIYFQGNSAPDKSGLPSDRFSAERTGGSVSTLTIQRTQQEDSAVYLCASSLARGPETQYFGPGTRLLVL.

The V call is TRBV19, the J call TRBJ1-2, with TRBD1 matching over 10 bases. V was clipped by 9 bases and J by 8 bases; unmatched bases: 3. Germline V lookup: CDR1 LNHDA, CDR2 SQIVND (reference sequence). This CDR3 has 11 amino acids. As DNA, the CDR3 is TGTGCCAGCGACAGGGGGCTCGGCTACACCTTC. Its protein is CASDRGLGYTF.

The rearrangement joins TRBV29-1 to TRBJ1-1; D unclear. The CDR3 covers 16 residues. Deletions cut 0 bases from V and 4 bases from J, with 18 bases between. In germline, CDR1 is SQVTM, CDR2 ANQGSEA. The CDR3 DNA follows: TGCAGCGTTGAAGATGACCTCAAAGGTTTCGGCACTGAAGCTTTCTTT. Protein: CSVEDDLKGFGTEAFF. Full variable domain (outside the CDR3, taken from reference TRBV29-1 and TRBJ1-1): SAVISQKPSRDICQRGTSLTIQCQVDSQVTMMFWYRQQPGQSLTLIATANQGSEATYESGFVIDKFPISRPNLTFSTLTVSNMSPEDSSIYLCSVEDDLKGFGTEAFFGQGTRLTVV.

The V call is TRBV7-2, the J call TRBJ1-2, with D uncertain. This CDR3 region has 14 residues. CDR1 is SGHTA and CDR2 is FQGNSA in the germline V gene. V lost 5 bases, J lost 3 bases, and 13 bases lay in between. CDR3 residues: CASSRGNGDYGYTF. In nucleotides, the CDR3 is TGTGCCAGCAGCCGAGGAAACGGAGACTATGGCTACACCTTC.